This note documents a single T cell receptor beta chain sequence. Self-reported history from a screening survey and questionnaire set each donor's cohort. Recovered status applied to Cohort 3 donors who had two consecutive negative PCRs. It also applied to those with clearance or with symptom resolution. The sample belongs to a study of blood T cell repertoires in COVID-19. Study summary: Researchers got acute and convalescent COVID-19 samples from the United States, Italy and Spain.

The CDR3 has 15 residues. CDR1 and CDR2 from the germline V gene are LGHNA and YSLEER. The V gene lost 1 base and the J gene lost 4 bases, with 13 bases spanning the gap. In the original processing: By means of reference gene primer amplification, nucleated cell counts were estimated. Assay used: immunoSEQ multiplex PCR; TCRdb lists only in-frame clones, some missing. That table is the source of V, J and clone size, and D and trimming were worked out from the DNA. The table lists hundreds of thousands of clones, approximately 90% of them singletons. V gene TRBV4-3 combines with J gene TRBJ1-1; D is ambiguous. The sequencing sample was made of PBMCs or T cells enriched from blood (not recorded which). The clonotype comes from a woman in her fifties or sixties who had recovered from COVID-19. As DNA, the CDR3 is TGCGCCAGCAGCCAAGTCGGTCCGTCAGGCACTGAAGCTTTCTTT. The encoded protein is CASSQVGPSGTEAFF.